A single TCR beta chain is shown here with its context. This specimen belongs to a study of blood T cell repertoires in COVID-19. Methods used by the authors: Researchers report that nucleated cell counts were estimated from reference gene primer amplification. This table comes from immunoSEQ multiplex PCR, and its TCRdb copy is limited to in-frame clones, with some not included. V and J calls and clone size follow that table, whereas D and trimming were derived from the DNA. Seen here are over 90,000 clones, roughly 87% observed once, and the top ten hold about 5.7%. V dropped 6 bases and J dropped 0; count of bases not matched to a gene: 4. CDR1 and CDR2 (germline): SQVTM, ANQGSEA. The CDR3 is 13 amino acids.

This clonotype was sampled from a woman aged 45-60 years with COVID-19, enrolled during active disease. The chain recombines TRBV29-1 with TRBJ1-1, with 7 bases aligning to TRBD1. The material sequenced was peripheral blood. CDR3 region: CSVTGDMNTEAFF. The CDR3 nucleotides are TGCAGCGTCACAGGGGACATGAACACTGAAGCTTTCTTT. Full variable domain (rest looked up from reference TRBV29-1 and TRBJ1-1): SAVISQKPSRDICQRGTSLTIQCQVDSQVTMMFWYRQQPGQSLTLIATANQGSEATYESGFVIDKFPISRPNLTFSTLTVSNMSPEDSSIYLCSVTGDMNTEAFFGQGTRLTVV.